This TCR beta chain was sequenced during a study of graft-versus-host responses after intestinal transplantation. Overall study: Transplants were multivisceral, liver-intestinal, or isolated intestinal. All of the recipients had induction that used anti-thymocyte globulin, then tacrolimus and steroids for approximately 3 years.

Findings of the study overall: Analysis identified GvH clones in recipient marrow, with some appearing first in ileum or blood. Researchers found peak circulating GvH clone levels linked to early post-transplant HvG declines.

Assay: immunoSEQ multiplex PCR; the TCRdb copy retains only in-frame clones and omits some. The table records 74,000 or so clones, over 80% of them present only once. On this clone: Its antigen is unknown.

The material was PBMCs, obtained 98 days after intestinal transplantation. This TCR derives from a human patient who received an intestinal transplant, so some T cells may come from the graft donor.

The CDR3 loop reads CASSHGGSSYNSPLHF. The CDR3 coding sequence is TGTGCCAGCAGTCATGGGGGGAGCTCCTATAATTCACCCCTCCACTTT. The chain joins TRBV2 to TRBJ1-6; the D gene is possibly TRBD1 (5 bases). CDR1 SNHLY and CDR2 FYNNEI come from the germline V gene. The germline V and J ends were trimmed by 5 bases and 0 bases, with 11 bases remaining between them. The CDR3 covers 16 residues. The variable domain in full, completed from reference TRBV2 and TRBJ1-6, reads EPEVTQTPSHQVTQMGQEVILRCVPISNHLYFYWYRQILGQKVEFLVSFYNNEISEKSEIFDDQFSVERPDGSNFTLKIRSTKLEDSAMYFCASSHGGSSYNSPLHFGNGTRLTVT.